This T cell receptor (beta chain) was sequenced in a study of molecular identifiers for immune sequencing clone quantification. Study-wide results and caveats: More than 97% of effector molecules, versus under 1% of naive-cell molecules, belonged to clones above 20 RNA copies. Clone sizes that are highly expanded could be underestimated when identical TCR molecules share a barcode. Detection of one spiked Jurkat cell's TCR RNA reportedly worked in one million naive cells.

To note about this clonotype: Its matching antigen is unknown. This may arise from a read error, as a much more abundant clone is one base away.

The germline CDR1 and CDR2 sequences are MNHEY and SVGAGI. The CDR3 extends over 15 amino acids. V shed 2 bases and J shed 2 bases, with 12 bases lying between them. TCRdb used MiXCR to reprocess the PCR reads, holding one entry per CDR3 protein. The data contain some 100,000 distinct CDR3 sequences, roughly 34% of them singletons. The receptor's source is a human donor in good health. Some libraries in this study had Jurkat cell RNA spiked in. Sequenced sample: naive CD8+ T cells from blood, with Jurkat cell RNA spiked in. Described subset: FACS-sorted CD8+CD4-CCR7+CD45RA+ naive T cells. V and J are TRBV6-5 and TRBJ1-2; D remains unclear. This chain's CDR3 is CASSYIDTPNYGYTF. The DNA for the CDR3 is TGTGCCAGCAGTTACATTGACACTCCGAACTATGGCTACACCTTC.